The TCR beta chain under discussion was sequenced for a study of blood T cell repertoires in COVID-19 (dated by TCRdb to 2020 to 2022). With respect to the entire study: The collaborator samples originated in the United States, Italy and Spain and spanned the acute and convalescent phases of COVID-19. The prospective study material was composed of cDNA or gDNA derived from T cells, B-cell-depleted T cells, or PBMCs. Subjects who had been exposed to COVID-19, were actively infected with it, or had recovered from it provided the deeply sampled blood TCRbeta repertoires that made up the dataset. The repertoires were released in a freely available public database intended as a resource for research on the immune response to SARS-CoV-2. Samples were obtained from the ongoing ImmuneRACE study (first 160 participants) and from roughly 1,300 subjects provided by 6 global collaborators. The sample metadata nearly always contained a de-identified subject ID, COVID-19 status, age in years and sex. Where available, HLA class I and class II types were obtained from metadata supplied by the sample provider rather than from assay-based typing. What the work shows at the level of the full study, not this receptor alone: Clinical and demographic metadata were provided uncurated, with the amount varying by source and participant.

Whole blood was collected in K2EDTA tubes by collaborating institutions according to the institutions' own protocols. For TCRbeta analysis, collaborator samples were shipped as frozen whole blood, as isolated PBMCs, or as DNA extracted from either sample type. Comments on this clone: The antigen it binds to is not known. No base-level quality is on record; no much larger clone is a single base apart.

TCRbeta CDR3 regions were amplified from genomic DNA by means of the immunoSEQ Assay, a bias-controlled multiplex PCR. Regarding the original processing steps: The number of nucleated cells in each sample was estimated by amplification of reference gene primers within the assay. To quantify the absolute abundance of each unique TCRbeta CDR3 rearrangement, sequence reads were collapsed and filtered. Productive Simpson clonality was computed per sample as the square root of Simpson's diversity index over productive rearrangements. TCRdb's version of the immuneACCESS table is confined to in-frame rearrangements and falls short of the full clone set. An unresolved V gene accounts for under half of the shortfall where checked; the remainder is of unknown origin. That table furnishes V, J and clone size, whereas the DNA furnished D and trimming. The table for this sample lists around 77,000 clones; 80% to 90% of them were counted only once. Around 9.9% of the sample is taken by the ten largest.

V was cut back by 5 bases and J by 0 bases, leaving a gap of 11 bases between them. For CDR1 and CDR2, the germline V gene lists SGHTA and FQGTGA. Measured from the cysteine to the phenylalanine, the CDR3 is 16 residues long. The DNA shown is the 48-base CDR3, in frame from base 1. Rearrangement joined TRBV7-3 to TRBJ2-6, with a weak D call of TRBD1 (6 bases match). The source of this sequence is a man between 70 and 80 years old with active or convalescent COVID-19. The sample consisted of peripheral blood. The CDR3 reads CASSRGQLSGANVLTF. The nucleotide sequence is given as TGTGCCAGCAGCCGAGGACAGCTCTCTGGGGCCAACGTCCTGACTTTC. The entire variable domain, with the stretches around the CDR3 drawn from the reference TRBV7-3 and TRBJ2-6 proteins, is GAGVSQTPSNKVTEKGKYVELRCDPISGHTALYWYRQSLGQGPEFLIYFQGTGAADDSGLPNDRFFAVRPEGSVSTLKIQRTERGDSAVYLCASSRGQLSGANVLTFGAGSRLTVL.